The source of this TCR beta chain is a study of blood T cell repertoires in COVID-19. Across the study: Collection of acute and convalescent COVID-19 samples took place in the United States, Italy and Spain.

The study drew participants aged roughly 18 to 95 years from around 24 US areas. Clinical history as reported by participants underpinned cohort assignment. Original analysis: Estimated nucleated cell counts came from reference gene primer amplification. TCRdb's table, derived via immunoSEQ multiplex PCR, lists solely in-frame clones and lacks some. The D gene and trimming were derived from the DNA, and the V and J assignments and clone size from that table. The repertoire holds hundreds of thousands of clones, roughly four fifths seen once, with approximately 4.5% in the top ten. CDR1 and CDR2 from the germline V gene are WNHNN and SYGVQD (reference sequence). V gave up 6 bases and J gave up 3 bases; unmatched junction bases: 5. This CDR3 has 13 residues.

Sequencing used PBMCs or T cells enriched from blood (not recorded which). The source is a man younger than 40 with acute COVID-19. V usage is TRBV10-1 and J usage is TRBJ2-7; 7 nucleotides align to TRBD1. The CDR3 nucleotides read TGCGCCAGCAGACGACAGGGAAACTACGAGCAGTACGTC. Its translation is CASRRQGNYEQYV.